These T cell receptor beta chains were read from a single sample in a study of shared clonotypes between healthy human individuals. Sequencing used immunoSEQ multiplex PCR; TCRdb keeps in-frame clones, though not all of them. The sample lists approximately 940,000 clones; around three quarters were seen once. Material: memory CD4+ T cells sorted from blood. The receptors originated from a man between 18 and 29 years old in good health. The CDR3 runs from the conserved cysteine through the conserved F or W. The D gene is left open where the match is weak. Size is stated for part of the rows, as once, few or many counts, or as a class when the clone is expanded.

D: TRBD1
J: TRBJ2-1
V: TRBV7-4
size: few
length: 13
CDR3: CASSWDRFDEQFF
DNA: TGTGCCAGCAGCTGGGACAGGTTCGATGAGCAGTTCTTC

D: TRBD2
J: TRBJ2-7
V: TRBV27
size: .
length: 16
CDR3: CASSRGGLAALYEQYF
DNA: TGTGCCAGCAGTCGAGGGGGACTAGCGGCATTATACGAGCAGTACTTC

D: .
J: TRBJ2-7
V: TRBV11-2
size: many
length: 12
CDR3: CASSPDSYEQYF
DNA: TGTGCCAGCAGCCCGGACTCCTACGAGCAGTACTTC

D: .
J: TRBJ2-1
V: TRBV5-1
size: once
length: 13
CDR3: CASSLVPDHEQFF
DNA: TGCGCCAGCAGCTTGGTTCCAGATCATGAGCAGTTCTTC

D: .
J: TRBJ1-4
V: TRBV19
size: .
length: 13
CDR3: CASSFEGKEKLFF
DNA: TGTGCCAGTAGTTTCGAGGGAAAGGAAAAACTGTTTTTT

D: .
J: TRBJ1-4
V: TRBV5-1
size: .
length: 14
CDR3: CASSFDTATEKLFF
DNA: TGCGCCAGCAGCTTCGACACGGCTACTGAAAAACTGTTTTTT

D: .
J: TRBJ2-5
V: TRBV27
size: .
length: 15
CDR3: CASSSYRQPQETQYF
DNA: TGTGCCAGCAGTTCCTACCGACAGCCACAAGAGACCCAGTACTTC

D: TRBD2
J: TRBJ2-7
V: TRBV5-1
size: .
length: 15
CDR3: CASSLRGGGSYEQYF
DNA: TGCGCCAGCAGCCTTCGGGGGGGAGGCTCCTACGAGCAGTACTTC

D: .
J: TRBJ2-4
V: TRBV2
size: once
length: 13
CDR3: CASSEGQLNIQYF
DNA: TGTGCCAGCAGTGAGGGGCAGTTAAACATTCAGTACTTC

D: .
J: TRBJ2-2
V: TRBV28
size: once
length: 17
CDR3: CASSFGGAVLNTGELFF
DNA: TGTGCCAGCAGTTTTGGGGGGGCAGTCCTTAACACCGGGGAGCTGTTTTTT

D: .
J: TRBJ1-2
V: TRBV9
size: .
length: 15
CDR3: CASSRETLGNYGYTF
DNA: TGTGCCAGCAGCCGAGAAACGTTAGGCAACTATGGCTACACCTTC

D: .
J: TRBJ1-6
V: TRBV5-4
size: few
length: 17
CDR3: CASSFGLFGLHNSPLHF
DNA: TGTGCCAGCAGCTTTGGTTTGTTCGGACTTCATAATTCACCCCTCCACTTT

D: .
J: TRBJ2-7
V: TRBV14
size: .
length: 15
CDR3: CASSRNGGLPYEQYF
DNA: TGTGCCAGCAGCCGTAATGGGGGTTTGCCCTACGAGCAGTACTTC

D: .
J: TRBJ1-2
V: TRBV6-4
size: many
length: 15
CDR3: CASSDPQTPGVGYTF
DNA: TGTGCCAGCAGTGACCCCCAGACGCCGGGTGTTGGCTACACCTTC

D: TRBD1
J: TRBJ1-1
V: TRBV29-1
size: few
length: 11
CDR3: CSARQGTEAFF
DNA: TGCAGCGCCCGACAGGGAACTGAAGCTTTCTTT

D: TRBD2
J: TRBJ2-3
V: TRBV6-1
size: few
length: 16
CDR3: CASSEALAGGPDTQYF
DNA: TGTGCCAGCAGTGAAGCACTAGCGGGGGGGCCCGATACGCAGTATTTT

D: .
J: TRBJ1-2
V: TRBV6-1
size: .
length: 15
CDR3: CASSLSKWGSYGYTF
DNA: TGTGCCAGCAGTCTGAGTAAATGGGGGTCCTATGGCTACACCTTC

D: TRBD2
J: TRBJ2-1
V: TRBV2
size: .
length: 15
CDR3: CASSETSGGAAEQFF
DNA: TGTGCCAGCAGTGAGACTAGCGGGGGGGCCGCGGAGCAGTTCTTC

D: TRBD2
J: TRBJ2-2
V: TRBV7-3
size: .
length: 16
CDR3: CASSLKPSGGAGELFF
DNA: TGTGCCAGCAGCTTAAAGCCTAGCGGGGGAGCCGGGGAGCTGTTTTTT

D: TRBD1
J: TRBJ1-2
V: TRBV5-4
size: .
length: 14
CDR3: CASSLAQGARGYTF
DNA: TGTGCCAGCAGCTTGGCTCAGGGGGCAAGGGGCTACACCTTC

D: .
J: TRBJ1-1
V: TRBV6-4
size: .
length: 13
CDR3: CASSANLNTEAFF
DNA: TGTGCCAGCAGTGCCAACCTGAACACTGAAGCTTTCTTT

D: .
J: TRBJ2-1
V: TRBV27
size: .
length: 16
CDR3: CASSFVGGPGYNEQFF
DNA: TGTGCCAGCAGTTTCGTGGGGGGTCCGGGCTACAATGAGCAGTTCTTC

D: TRBD1
J: TRBJ2-5
V: TRBV6-5
size: few
length: 16
CDR3: CASSYGDRGTQETQYF
DNA: TGTGCCAGCAGTTACGGCGACAGGGGCACCCAAGAGACCCAGTACTTC

D: TRBD2
J: TRBJ2-5
V: TRBV7-3
size: .
length: 13
CDR3: CASSPGGRETQYF
DNA: TGTGCCAGCAGCCCCGGGGGGAGAGAGACCCAGTACTTC

D: .
J: TRBJ2-1
V: TRBV23-1
size: .
length: 18
CDR3: CASSQSQGQEGRTVRQFF
DNA: TGCGCCAGCAGTCAATCCCAAGGACAAGAAGGGAGGACAGTAAGGCAGTTCTTC

D: .
J: TRBJ2-7
V: TRBV5-5
size: .
length: 12
CDR3: CASSRVGGEQYF
DNA: TGTGCCAGCAGCCGGGTCGGGGGCGAGCAGTACTTC

D: TRBD2
J: TRBJ2-7
V: TRBV27
size: .
length: 16
CDR3: CASRRASGSGVYEQYF
DNA: TGTGCCAGCCGGCGGGCTAGCGGGAGCGGGGTCTACGAGCAGTACTTC

D: .
J: TRBJ2-5
V: TRBV6-1
size: .
length: 16
CDR3: CASSEPGGRGYETQYF
DNA: TGTGCCAGCAGTGAACCTGGGGGAAGGGGGTACGAGACCCAGTACTTC

D: .
J: TRBJ1-1
V: TRBV20-1
size: few
length: 11
CDR3: CSAKVGWSAFF
DNA: TGCAGTGCTAAAGTCGGATGGTCAGCTTTCTTT

D: TRBD2
J: TRBJ2-3
V: TRBV4-2
size: .
length: 17
CDR3: CASSQVTAGGHGDTQYF
DNA: TGTGCCAGCAGCCAAGTAACAGCGGGGGGGCACGGAGATACGCAGTATTTT

D: .
J: TRBJ2-6
V: TRBV7-3
size: .
length: 19
CDR3: CASSLYGQGGTSGANVLTF
DNA: TGTGCCAGCAGCTTATATGGCCAGGGGGGAACCTCTGGGGCCAACGTCCTGACTTTC

D: .
J: TRBJ2-2
V: TRBV5-6
size: .
length: 15
CDR3: CASSGRQVSTGELFF
DNA: TGTGCCAGCAGCGGGCGACAGGTATCCACCGGGGAGCTGTTTTTT

D: .
J: TRBJ2-1
V: TRBV30
size: few
length: 14
CDR3: CAWSVGRDGSRQFF
DNA: TGTGCCTGGAGTGTGGGTAGGGACGGCTCACGGCAGTTCTTC

D: TRBD2
J: TRBJ2-1
V: TRBV18
size: once
length: 14
CDR3: CASSHPTSRNEQFF
DNA: TGTGCCAGCTCACACCCGACTAGCCGGAATGAGCAGTTCTTC

D: .
J: TRBJ2-3
V: TRBV7-2
size: .
length: 14
CDR3: CASSLAPSRDTQYF
DNA: TGTGCCAGCAGCTTAGCCCCATCGCGCGATACGCAGTATTTT

D: .
J: TRBJ2-7
V: TRBV6-1
size: .
length: 12
CDR3: CASSTGSYEQYF
DNA: TGTGCCAGCAGCACAGGCTCCTACGAGCAGTACTTC

D: TRBD1
J: TRBJ1-6
V: TRBV6-1
size: .
length: 20
CDR3: CASSEVPPDRGFHRNSPLHF
DNA: TGTGCCAGCAGTGAAGTGCCTCCGGACAGGGGCTTTCACCGTAATTCACCCCTCCACTTT

D: TRBD2
J: TRBJ2-5
V: TRBV4-1
size: .
length: 17
CDR3: CASSQDQLAGGQETQYF
DNA: TGCGCCAGCAGCCAAGATCAACTAGCGGGGGGGCAAGAGACCCAGTACTTC

D: TRBD2
J: TRBJ2-1
V: TRBV29-1
size: once
length: 15
CDR3: CSVEGTAGGLNEQFF
DNA: TGCAGCGTTGAAGGTACAGCGGGGGGGCTGAATGAGCAGTTCTTC